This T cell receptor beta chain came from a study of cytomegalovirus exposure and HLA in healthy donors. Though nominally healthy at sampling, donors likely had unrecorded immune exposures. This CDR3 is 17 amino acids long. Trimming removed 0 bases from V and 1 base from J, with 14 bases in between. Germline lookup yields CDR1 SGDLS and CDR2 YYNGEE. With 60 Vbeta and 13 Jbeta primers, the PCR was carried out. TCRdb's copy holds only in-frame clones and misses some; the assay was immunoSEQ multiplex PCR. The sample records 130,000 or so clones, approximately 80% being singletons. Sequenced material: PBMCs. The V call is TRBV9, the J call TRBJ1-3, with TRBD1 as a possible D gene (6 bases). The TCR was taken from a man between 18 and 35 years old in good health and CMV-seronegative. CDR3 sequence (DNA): TGTGCCAGCAGCGTAGAAGCCAGGGGAGGGTCTGGAAACACCATATATTTT. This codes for CASSVEARGGSGNTIYF.